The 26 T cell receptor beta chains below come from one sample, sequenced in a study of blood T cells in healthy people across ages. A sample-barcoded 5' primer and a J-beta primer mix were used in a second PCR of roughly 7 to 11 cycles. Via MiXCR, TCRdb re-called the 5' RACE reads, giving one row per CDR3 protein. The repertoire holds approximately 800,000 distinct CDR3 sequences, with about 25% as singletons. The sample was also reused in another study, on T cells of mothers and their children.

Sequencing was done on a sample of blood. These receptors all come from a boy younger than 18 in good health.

The CDR3, as DNA: TGTGCCACCGGAGCGGTGGGAGGGCCCTACAATGAGCAGTTCTTC. Protein product: CATGAVGGPYNEQFF. This chain connects TRBV24-1 to TRBJ2-1; 7 bases agree with TRBD2. From germline, CDR1 is KGHDR and CDR2 SFDVKD. The CDR3 has 15 amino acids. V lost 9 bases to trimming and J lost 2 bases; unmatched junction nucleotides: 9.

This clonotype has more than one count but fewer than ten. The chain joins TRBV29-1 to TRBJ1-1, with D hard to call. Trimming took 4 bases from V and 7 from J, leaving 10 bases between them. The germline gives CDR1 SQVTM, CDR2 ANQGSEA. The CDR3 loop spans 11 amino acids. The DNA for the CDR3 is TGCAGCGTTGTGGTAGGGATTGAAGCTTTCTTT. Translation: CSVVVGIEAFF.

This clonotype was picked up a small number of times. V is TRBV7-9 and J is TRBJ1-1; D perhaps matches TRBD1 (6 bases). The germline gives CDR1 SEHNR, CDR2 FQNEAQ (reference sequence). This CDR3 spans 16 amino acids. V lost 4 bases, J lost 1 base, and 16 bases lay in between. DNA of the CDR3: TGTGCCAGCAGCTACACCCGGGCGGGGGCGAACACTGAAGCTTTCTTT. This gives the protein CASSYTRAGANTEAFF.

CDR3 sequence reads: CSASRAPTYGYTF. The CDR3 nucleotides are TGCAGTGCTAGTAGGGCCCCAACCTATGGCTACACCTTC. The chain couples TRBV20-1 to TRBJ1-2; D gene uncertain. The V end lost 3 bases, the J end lost 4 bases, and 12 bases lay between the germline ends. This CDR3 comprises 13 residues. Germline-derived CDR1 and CDR2 are DFQATT and SNEGSKA (reference sequence).

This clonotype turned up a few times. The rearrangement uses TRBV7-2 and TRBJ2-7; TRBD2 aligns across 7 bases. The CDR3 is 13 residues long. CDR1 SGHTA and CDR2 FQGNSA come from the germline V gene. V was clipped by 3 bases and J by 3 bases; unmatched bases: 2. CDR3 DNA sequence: TGTGCCAGCAGCTTCGGGACTAACTACGAGCAGTACTTC. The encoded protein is CASSFGTNYEQYF.

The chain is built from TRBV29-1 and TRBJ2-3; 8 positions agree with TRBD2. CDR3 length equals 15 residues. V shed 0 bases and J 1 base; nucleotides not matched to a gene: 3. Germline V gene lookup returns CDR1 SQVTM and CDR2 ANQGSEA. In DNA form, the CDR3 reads TGCAGCGTTGAAGATAGCGGGATGGGCACAGATACGCAGTATTTT. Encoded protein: CSVEDSGMGTDTQYF.

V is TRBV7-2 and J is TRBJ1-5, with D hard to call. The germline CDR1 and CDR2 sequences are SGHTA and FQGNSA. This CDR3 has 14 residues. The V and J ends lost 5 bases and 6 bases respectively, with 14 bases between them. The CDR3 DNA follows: TGTGCCAGCAGCCCCGGCTCTCTCGGTCAGCCCCAGCATTTT. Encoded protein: CASSPGSLGQPQHF.

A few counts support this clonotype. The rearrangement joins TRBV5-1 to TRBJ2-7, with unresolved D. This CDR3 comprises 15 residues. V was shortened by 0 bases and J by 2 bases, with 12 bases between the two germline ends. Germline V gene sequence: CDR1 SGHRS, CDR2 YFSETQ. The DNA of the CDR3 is TGCGCCAGCAGCTTGGGGTCGGGCGGTACCTACGAGCAGTACTTC. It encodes CASSLGSGGTYEQYF.

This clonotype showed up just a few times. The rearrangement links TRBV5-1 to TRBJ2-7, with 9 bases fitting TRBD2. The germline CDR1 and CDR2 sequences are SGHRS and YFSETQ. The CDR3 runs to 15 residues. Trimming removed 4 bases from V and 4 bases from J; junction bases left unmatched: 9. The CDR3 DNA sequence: TGCGCCAGCAGCGGTCCCGGGACTAGCTTTTACGAGCAGTACTTC. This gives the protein CASSGPGTSFYEQYF.

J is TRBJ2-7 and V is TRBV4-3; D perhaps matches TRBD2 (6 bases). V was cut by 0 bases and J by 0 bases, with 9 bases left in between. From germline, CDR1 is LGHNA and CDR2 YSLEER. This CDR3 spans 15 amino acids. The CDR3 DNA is TGCGCCAGCAGCCAAGATCGGAGGGACTCCTACGAGCAGTACTTC. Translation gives CASSQDRRDSYEQYF.

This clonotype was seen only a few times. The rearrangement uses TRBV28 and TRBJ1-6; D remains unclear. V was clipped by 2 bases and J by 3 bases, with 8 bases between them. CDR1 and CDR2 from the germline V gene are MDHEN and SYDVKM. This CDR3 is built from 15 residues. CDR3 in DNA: TGTGCCAGCAGTTTAATGCAGCACTATAATTCACCCCTCCACTTT. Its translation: CASSLMQHYNSPLHF.

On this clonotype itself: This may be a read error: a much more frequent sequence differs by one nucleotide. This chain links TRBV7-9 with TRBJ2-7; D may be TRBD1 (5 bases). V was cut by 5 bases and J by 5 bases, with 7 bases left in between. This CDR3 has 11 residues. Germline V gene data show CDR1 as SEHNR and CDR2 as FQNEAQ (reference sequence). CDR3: CASSTRDEQYF. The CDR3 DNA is TGTGCCAGCAGCACCAGGGACGAGCAGTACTTC.

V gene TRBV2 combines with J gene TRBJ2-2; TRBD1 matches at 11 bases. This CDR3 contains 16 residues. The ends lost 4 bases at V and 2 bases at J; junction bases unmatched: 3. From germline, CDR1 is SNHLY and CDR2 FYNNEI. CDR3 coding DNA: TGTGCCAGCAGTGGCAGGACAGGGGGCAACACCGGGGAGCTGTTTTTT. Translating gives CASSGRTGGNTGELFF.

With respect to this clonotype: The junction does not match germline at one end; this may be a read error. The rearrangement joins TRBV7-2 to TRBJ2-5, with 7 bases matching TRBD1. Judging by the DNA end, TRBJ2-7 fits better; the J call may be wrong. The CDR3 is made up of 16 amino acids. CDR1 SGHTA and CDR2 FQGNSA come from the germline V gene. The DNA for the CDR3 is TGTGCCGGCAGGGACCGGGACAGACCGAGCGAGTACGAGCAGTACTTC. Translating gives CAGRDRDRPSEYEQYF.

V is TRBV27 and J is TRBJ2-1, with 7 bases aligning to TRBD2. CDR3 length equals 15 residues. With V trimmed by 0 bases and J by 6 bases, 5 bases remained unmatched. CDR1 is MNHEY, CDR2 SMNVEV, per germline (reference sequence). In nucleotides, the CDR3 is TGTGCCAGCAGTTTATCCGGGGGGTTGGGCAATGAGCAGTTCTTC. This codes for CASSLSGGLGNEQFF.

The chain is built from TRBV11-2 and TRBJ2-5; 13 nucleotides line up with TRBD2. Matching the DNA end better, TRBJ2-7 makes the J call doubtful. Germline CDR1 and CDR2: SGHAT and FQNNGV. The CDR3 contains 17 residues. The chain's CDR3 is CASRGITSGRAAYEQYF. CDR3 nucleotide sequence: TGTGCCAGCAGAGGGATCACTAGCGGGAGGGCTGCCTACGAGCAGTACTTC.

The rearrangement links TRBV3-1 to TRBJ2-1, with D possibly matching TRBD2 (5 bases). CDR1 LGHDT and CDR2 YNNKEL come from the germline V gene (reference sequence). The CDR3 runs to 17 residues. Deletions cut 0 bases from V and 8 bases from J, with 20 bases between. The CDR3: CASSQDFSGPGVDEQFF. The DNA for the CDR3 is TGTGCCAGCAGCCAAGACTTCAGCGGTCCCGGGGTTGATGAGCAGTTCTTC.

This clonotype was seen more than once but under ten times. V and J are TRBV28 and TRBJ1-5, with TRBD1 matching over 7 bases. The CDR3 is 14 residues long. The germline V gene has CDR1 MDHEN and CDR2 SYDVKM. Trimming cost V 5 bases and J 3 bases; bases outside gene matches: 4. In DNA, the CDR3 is TGTGCCAGCAGTCGCAGGGGGGACAATCAGCCCCAGCATTTT. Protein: CASSRRGDNQPQHF. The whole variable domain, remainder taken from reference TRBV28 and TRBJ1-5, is DVKVTQSSRYLVKRTGEKVFLECVQDMDHENMFWYRQDPGLGLRLIYFSYDVKMKEKGDIPEGYSVSREKKERFSLILESASTNQTSMYLCASSRRGDNQPQHFGDGTRLSIL.

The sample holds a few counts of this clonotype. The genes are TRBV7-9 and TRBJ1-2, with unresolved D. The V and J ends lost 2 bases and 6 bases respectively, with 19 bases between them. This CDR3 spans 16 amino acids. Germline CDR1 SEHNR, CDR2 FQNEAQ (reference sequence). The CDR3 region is CASSLNGEGPEHGYTF. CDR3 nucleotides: TGTGCCAGCAGCTTAAACGGGGAGGGCCCGGAGCATGGCTACACCTTC.

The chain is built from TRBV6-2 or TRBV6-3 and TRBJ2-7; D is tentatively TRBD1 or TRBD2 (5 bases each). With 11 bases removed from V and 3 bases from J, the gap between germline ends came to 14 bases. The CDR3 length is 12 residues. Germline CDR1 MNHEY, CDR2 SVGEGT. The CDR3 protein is CAGRDGVYEQYF. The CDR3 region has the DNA TGTGCCGGCCGGGACGGGGTCTACGAGCAGTACTTC.

CDR3: CASSASGGVGEKLFF. The CDR3 nucleotides read TGTGCCAGCAGCGCCTCAGGGGGGGTCGGTGAAAAACTGTTTTTT. This chain joins TRBV7-9 and TRBJ1-4, with 7 nucleotides matching TRBD1. The CDR3 extends over 15 amino acids. Trimming at V came to 5 bases and at J to 7 bases, leaving 10 bases not matched to a gene. CDR1 and CDR2 (germline): SEHNR, FQNEAQ (reference sequence).

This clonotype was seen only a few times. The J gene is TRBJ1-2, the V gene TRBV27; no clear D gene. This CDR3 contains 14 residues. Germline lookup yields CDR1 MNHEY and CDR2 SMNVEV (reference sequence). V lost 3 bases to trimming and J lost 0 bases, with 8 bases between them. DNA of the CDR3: TGTGCCAGCAGTTTTCTTCCAGCTAACTATGGCTACACCTTC. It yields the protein CASSFLPANYGYTF.

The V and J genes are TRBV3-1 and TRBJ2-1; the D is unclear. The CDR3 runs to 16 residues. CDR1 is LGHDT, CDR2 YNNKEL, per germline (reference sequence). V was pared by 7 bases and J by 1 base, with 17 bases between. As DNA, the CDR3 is TGTGCCAGCACCGGGCCGAGCGACGGGTCCTACAATGAGCAGTTCTTC. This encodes CASTGPSDGSYNEQFF.

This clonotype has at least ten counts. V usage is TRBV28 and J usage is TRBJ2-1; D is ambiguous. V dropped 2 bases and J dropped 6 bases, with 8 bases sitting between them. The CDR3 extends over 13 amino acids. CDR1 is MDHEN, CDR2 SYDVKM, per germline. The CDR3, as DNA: TGTGCCAGCAGTTTACCCCCGATCAATGAGCAGTTCTTC. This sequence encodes CASSLPPINEQFF.

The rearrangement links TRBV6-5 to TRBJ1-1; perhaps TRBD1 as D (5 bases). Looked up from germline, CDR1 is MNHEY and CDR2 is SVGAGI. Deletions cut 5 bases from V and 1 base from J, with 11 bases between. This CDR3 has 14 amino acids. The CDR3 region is CASSIMGPNTEAFF. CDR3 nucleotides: TGTGCCAGCAGTATTATGGGGCCGAACACTGAAGCTTTCTTT.

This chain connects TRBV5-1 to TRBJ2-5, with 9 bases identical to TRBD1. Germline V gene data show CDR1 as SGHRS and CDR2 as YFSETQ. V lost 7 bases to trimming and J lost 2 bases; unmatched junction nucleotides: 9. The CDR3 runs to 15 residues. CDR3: CASGSSGQGQETQYF. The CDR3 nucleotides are TGCGCCAGCGGATCCTCCGGACAGGGGCAAGAGACCCAGTACTTC.